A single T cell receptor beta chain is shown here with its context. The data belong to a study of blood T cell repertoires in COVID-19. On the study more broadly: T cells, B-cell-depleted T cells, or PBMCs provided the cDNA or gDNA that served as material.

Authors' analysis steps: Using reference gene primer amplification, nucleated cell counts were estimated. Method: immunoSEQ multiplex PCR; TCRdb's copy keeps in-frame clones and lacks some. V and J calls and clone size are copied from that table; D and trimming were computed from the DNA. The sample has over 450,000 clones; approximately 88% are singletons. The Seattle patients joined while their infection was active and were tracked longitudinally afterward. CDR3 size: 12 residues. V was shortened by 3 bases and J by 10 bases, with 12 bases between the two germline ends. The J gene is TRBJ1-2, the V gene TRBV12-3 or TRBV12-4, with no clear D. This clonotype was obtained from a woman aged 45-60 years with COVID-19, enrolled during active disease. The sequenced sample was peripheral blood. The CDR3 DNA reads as TGTGCCAGCAGTTTCGGGGTGAGATACTACACCTTC. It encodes CASSFGVRYYTF.